This TCR beta chain was observed in a study of regulatory T cells in long-lasting Graves disease. Time point meaning: newly diagnosed GD, antithyroid drugs for less than 3 months. The TCR library used RNA extracted from PBMCs. Diagnoses of Graves' disease were made by American Thyroid Association guidelines. In the case of this clonotype: Its antigen is undetermined.

The study's findings and limits: Persistent Graves' patients showed less TCR diversity than newly diagnosed patients showed.

Libraries of TCR beta came from iRepertoire HTBI primers plus Arm-PCR of CDR3 regions. TCRdb re-analysed the multiplex PCR reads in MiXCR, keeping a single row per CDR3 protein. The sample shows approximately 540,000 distinct CDR3 sequences, around 12% of them seen only once. These data also formed part of another study, on T cells in Graves' hyperthyroidism and ophthalmopathy. In that study: Stable Graves' hyperthyroidism meant no ophthalmopathy progression within 18 months.

This specimen consisted of peripheral blood mononuclear cells (PBMCs), obtained at new diagnosis, from a patient treated with antithyroid drugs. This receptor was obtained from a woman in her twenties or thirties with Graves disease.

The DNA for the CDR3 is TGTGCCAGCAGCCCCGGGACGCCGAAGGGCTACGAGCAGTACTTC. Protein: CASSPGTPKGYEQYF. The V call is TRBV6-1, the J call TRBJ2-7; either TRBD1 or TRBD2 may fit D (5 bases each). CDR1 is MNHNS, CDR2 SASEGT, per germline. V dropped 6 bases and J dropped 3 bases, with 18 bases sitting between them. The CDR3 runs to 15 residues.